This T cell receptor beta chain was found in a study of blood T cell repertoires in COVID-19. Across the whole study: Samples came from the United States, Italy and Spain, spanning acute and convalescent COVID-19.

In the original processing: It was from reference gene primer amplification that nucleated cell counts were estimated. Repertoires were generated with immunoSEQ multiplex PCR, while TCRdb's copy carries only in-frame clones and drops some. That table supplies the V and J calls and clone size; D and trimming were determined from the DNA. The sample yields 110,000 to 150,000 clones, just under 85% seen once. Source material: peripheral blood. This clonotype was sampled from a woman older than 75 with acute or convalescent COVID-19.

The CDR3 nucleotides read TGCGCCAGCAGCCCTGGACAGGGGGGTTCCTCCAGTGAGACCCAGTACTTC. It specifies CASSPGQGGSSSETQYF. V and J are TRBV5-1 and TRBJ2-5; 10 nucleotides align to TRBD1. Germline lookup yields CDR1 SGHRS and CDR2 YFSETQ. This CDR3 comprises 17 residues. The V and J ends lost 4 bases and 5 bases, in that order; junction bases with no gene match: 14.